Presented here are 19 T cell receptor beta chains from one specimen sequenced in a study of T cells in Graves' hyperthyroidism and ophthalmopathy (dated by TCRdb to about 2019). Library prep was done by multiplex PCR. The instrument given in TCRdb is Illumina HiSeq 2000. The TCR beta CDR3 regions were amplified from RNA transcripts. A first-round RT-PCR of the TCR CDR3 used the HTBI primer set with the Qiagen OneStep RT-PCR kit. The raw public reads went through TCRdb reprocessing: fastp at Q25, MiXCR clone calling, in-frame beta chains kept. Under each unique CDR3 protein, matching rows form one entry showing the most common genes and DNA. The table for this sample lists 140,000 or so distinct CDR3 sequences; around 20% of them were counted only once. The ten largest clones represent over 60% of the sample. The material sequenced was blood. These receptors all come from a woman in her fifties or sixties with Graves' hyperthyroidism that later progressed to Graves' ophthalmopathy.

This clonotype came up many times. The J gene is TRBJ2-7, the V gene TRBV7-2; unclear D gene. Deletions cut 1 base from V and 6 bases from J, with 16 bases between. The CDR3 spans 15 residues. From germline, CDR1 is SGHTA and CDR2 FQGNSA. The DNA of the CDR3 is TGTGCCAGCAGCTTAGAGCTTGTCGCTCTGGGCGAGCAGTACTTC. It encodes CASSLELVALGEQYF.

This clonotype was recorded at least ten times. V gene TRBV5-1 combines with J gene TRBJ2-1; D call uncertain. With 0 bases removed from V and 4 bases from J, the gap between germline ends came to 11 bases. This CDR3 is 15 amino acids long. Germline V gene data show CDR1 as SGHRS and CDR2 as YFSETQ. CDR3 loop: CASSLASVTYNEQFF. CDR3 bases: TGCGCCAGCAGCTTGGCCTCGGTAACTTACAATGAGCAGTTCTTC. Full variable domain (remainder filled in from reference TRBV5-1 and TRBJ2-1): KAGVTQTPRYLIKTRGQQVTLSCSPISGHRSVSWYQQTPGQGLQFLFEYFSETQRNKGNFPGRFSGRQFSNSRSEMNVSTLELGDSALYLCASSLASVTYNEQFFGPGTRLTVL.

The table lists this clonotype with a count of one. The chain joins TRBV15 to TRBJ2-6; TRBD1 might be the D (6 bases). V lost 4 bases to trimming and J lost 4 bases, with 11 bases between them. Per germline, CDR1 LNHNV and CDR2 YYDKDF (reference sequence). The length of the CDR3 is 15 residues. The CDR3 spells CATSITGLGANVLTF. Written as DNA, the CDR3 is TGTGCCACCAGCATAACAGGGTTGGGGGCCAACGTCCTGACTTTC.

This clonotype was recorded at least ten times. CDR3 loop: CAWSVQGLAGGKTYNEQFF. CDR3 in DNA: TGTGCCTGGAGTGTACAAGGCCTAGCGGGAGGGAAGACCTACAATGAGCAGTTCTTC. This chain connects TRBV30 to TRBJ2-1; 12 nucleotides match TRBD2. Germline-derived CDR1 and CDR2 are GTSNPN and SVGIG (reference sequence). The length of the CDR3 is 19 residues. Unmatched junction bases numbered 11, after V lost 0 bases and J lost 2 bases.

This clonotype was seen ten or more times. The V call is TRBV6-1, the J call TRBJ2-2; weak D call: TRBD1 (5 bases). The germline V and J ends were trimmed by 8 bases and 5 bases, with 24 bases remaining between them. CDR1 is MNHNS and CDR2 is SASEGT in the germline V gene. The CDR3 is 17 amino acids. In DNA form, the CDR3 reads TGTGCCAGCGGTGCCCGGACACCCCTGAGGACGACCGGGGAGCTGTTTTTT. This codes for CASGARTPLRTTGELFF.

This clonotype was counted at least ten times. The V call is TRBV12-3 or TRBV12-4, the J call TRBJ2-7; D remains ambiguous. The V gene lost 3 bases and the J gene lost 0 bases, with 9 bases spanning the gap. The CDR3 totals 14 residues. In DNA form, the CDR3 reads TGTGCCAGCAGTTTGGATCAGGCCTCCTACGAGCAGTACTTC. Its translation: CASSLDQASYEQYF.

Many counts were recorded for this clonotype. V usage is TRBV27 and J usage is TRBJ1-3, with a weak D call TRBD1 (6 bases). This CDR3 is 14 amino acids long. Germline CDR1 and CDR2: MNHEY and SMNVEV (reference sequence). V shed 6 bases and J shed 2 bases, with 11 bases lying between them. CDR3 sequence: CASREGGAGNTIYF. CDR3 coding DNA: TGTGCCAGCAGGGAGGGGGGGGCTGGAAACACCATATATTTT.

This clonotype was seen repeatedly, ten times or more. The gene calls are TRBV7-6 and TRBJ2-5; the D gene is possibly TRBD2 (6 bases). Germline values: CDR1 SGHVS, CDR2 FNYEAQ. Deletions cut 3 bases from V and 4 bases from J, with 9 bases between. The CDR3 covers 13 residues. The CDR3 is CASSFGGPETQYF. The CDR3 region has the DNA TGTGCCAGCAGCTTCGGGGGTCCAGAGACCCAGTACTTC.

This clonotype was counted a single time. The CDR3 nucleotides read TGTGCCAGCAGCTCAAAGGGGACTAGCGGTTCCTACGAGCAGTACTTC. Translated, it gives CASSSKGTSGSYEQYF. The chain couples TRBV11-2 to TRBJ2-7; 11 bases align to TRBD2. This CDR3 is 16 amino acids long. V trimming: 4 bases; J trimming: 1 base; junction bases outside the gene matches: 6. Germline V gives CDR1 SGHAT, CDR2 FQNNGV.

This clonotype showed up just a few times. The rearrangement links TRBV7-9 to TRBJ2-3, with 10 bases aligning to TRBD2. V shed 5 bases and J 2 bases; nucleotides not matched to a gene: 4. Germline CDR1 and CDR2: SEHNR and FQNEAQ (reference sequence). This CDR3 is built from 15 residues. CDR3 sequence: CASSRTSGFTDTQYF. DNA of the CDR3: TGTGCCAGCAGCCGGACTAGCGGATTCACAGATACGCAGTATTTT.

This clonotype was picked up many times. The chain links TRBV28 to TRBJ1-2; weak D call: TRBD1 (6 bases). V was trimmed by 3 bases and J by 4 bases, leaving 15 bases between them. The CDR3 consists of 15 residues. Looked up from germline, CDR1 is MDHEN and CDR2 is SYDVKM. The CDR3 loop is CASSFGTGRGYGYTF. The CDR3 bases are TGTGCCAGCAGTTTTGGGACGGGCAGGGGCTATGGCTACACCTTC.

Comment on this clonotype: A clone one base away is much larger, so this may be a read error. The conserved closing phenylalanine or tryptophan is absent in this CDR3, likely reflecting a read error. CDR3 amino acids: CASSGSSSTDTQYC. DNA of the CDR3: TGTGCCAGCAGCGGTTCTAGCTCGACAGATACGCAGTATTGT. The rearrangement uses TRBV9 and TRBJ2-3; weak D call: TRBD2 (5 bases). V shed 3 bases and J shed 3 bases, with 11 bases lying between them. The CDR3 has 14 amino acids. Germline assignment: CDR1 SGDLS and CDR2 YYNGEE.

This clonotype was recorded only once. The rearrangement links TRBV28 to TRBJ1-2; 9 bases line up with TRBD1. V trimming: 3 bases; J trimming: 5 bases; junction bases outside the gene matches: 4. Germline CDR1 is MDHEN and CDR2 is SYDVKM. The CDR3 totals 14 residues. The DNA for the CDR3 is TGTGCCAGCAGTTTCTCGGGACAGGGTTATGGCTACACCTTC. Encoded protein: CASSFSGQGYGYTF.

This clonotype showed up many times. The V gene is TRBV30, the J gene TRBJ1-1; 7 bases align to TRBD1. This CDR3 region has 15 residues. V shed 0 bases, J shed 1 base, and the junction held 5 bases outside the gene matches. CDR1 and CDR2 from the germline V gene are GTSNPN and SVGIG (reference sequence). The CDR3 DNA reads TGTGCCTGGAGTGTAGGGACAGTTAGGAACACTGAAGCTTTCTTT. The encoded protein is CAWSVGTVRNTEAFF.

The chain uses TRBV10-3 and TRBJ2-3; D might be TRBD1 (5 bases). Germline CDR1 ENHRY, CDR2 SYGVKD. CDR3 length: 13 residues. The V and J ends lost 8 bases and 7 bases respectively, with 16 bases between them. The CDR3: CAIQGQGTNTQYF. The CDR3 coding sequence is TGTGCCATCCAAGGCCAGGGTACGAATACGCAGTATTTT.

A single count supports this clonotype. The rearrangement joins TRBV6-9 to TRBJ1-1; D unresolved. Germline V gene sequence: CDR1 MNHGY, CDR2 SVAAGI. Between the trimmed V and J ends, which lost 4 bases and 1 base, there was a span of 4 bases. This CDR3 spans 12 amino acids. CDR3 sequence reads: CASSFTNTEAFF. The CDR3 nucleotides read TGTGCCAGCAGTTTCACGAACACTGAAGCTTTCTTT.

This clonotype has a count of ten or more. This chain connects TRBV27 to TRBJ2-7, with D perhaps TRBD1 (6 bases). The CDR3 totals 14 residues. Germline CDR1 is MNHEY and CDR2 is SMNVEV (reference sequence). Trimming left V 5 bases short and J 2 bases short, with 13 bases between. CDR3 coding DNA: TGTGCCAGCAGTAGGCTGGACAGCCCCTACGAGCAGTACTTC. It translates to CASSRLDSPYEQYF.

This clonotype was observed many times. CDR3: CASRAGDSLFSGANVLTF. CDR3 bases: TGTGCCAGCAGGGCGGGGGACTCCCTGTTCTCTGGGGCCAACGTCCTGACTTTC. The chain couples TRBV11-2 to TRBJ2-6; 7 bases fit TRBD2. CDR3 length: 18 amino acids. From germline, CDR1 is SGHAT and CDR2 FQNNGV. V shed 6 bases, J shed 0 bases, and the junction held 11 bases outside the gene matches.

As to this clonotype: Just one base apart from a much larger clone, this may be a read error. The gene calls are TRBV6-2 or TRBV6-3 and TRBJ2-7; 7 bases match TRBD2. Unmatched junction bases numbered 6, after V lost 5 bases and J lost 2 bases. The CDR3 is 14 amino acids. CDR1 is MNHEY, CDR2 SVGEGT, per germline. CDR3 nucleotide sequence: TGTGCCAGCAGTGGACTAGTGGGAACCTACGAGCAGTACTTC. As protein: CASSGLVGTYEQYF.